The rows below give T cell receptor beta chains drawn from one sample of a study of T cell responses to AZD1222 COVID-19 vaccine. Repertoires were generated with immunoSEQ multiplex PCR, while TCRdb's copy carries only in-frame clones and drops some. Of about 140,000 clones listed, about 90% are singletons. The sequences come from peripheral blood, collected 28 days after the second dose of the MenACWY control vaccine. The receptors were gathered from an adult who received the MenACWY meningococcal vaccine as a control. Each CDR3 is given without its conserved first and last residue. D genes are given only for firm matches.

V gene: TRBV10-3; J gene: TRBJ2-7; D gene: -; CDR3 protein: AISGVGSGYEQY
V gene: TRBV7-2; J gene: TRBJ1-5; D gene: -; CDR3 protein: ASSPQGGNQPQH
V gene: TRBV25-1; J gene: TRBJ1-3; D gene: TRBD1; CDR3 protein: ASSAGQPHSGNTIY
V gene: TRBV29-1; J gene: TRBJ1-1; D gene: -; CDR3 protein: SVNTGVTEAF
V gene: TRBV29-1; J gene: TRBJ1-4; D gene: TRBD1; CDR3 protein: SAGQGNEKLF
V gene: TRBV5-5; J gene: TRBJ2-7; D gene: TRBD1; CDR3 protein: ASSTSGQGIDEQY
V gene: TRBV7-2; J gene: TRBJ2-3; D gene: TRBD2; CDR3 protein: ASSRGLAGGTDTQY
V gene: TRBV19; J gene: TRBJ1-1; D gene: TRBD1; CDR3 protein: ASSIKGATTEAF
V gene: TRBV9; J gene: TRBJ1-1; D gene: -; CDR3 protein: ASSVDQNTEAF
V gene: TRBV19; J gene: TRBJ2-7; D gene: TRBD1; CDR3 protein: ASSIGDRGLYEQY
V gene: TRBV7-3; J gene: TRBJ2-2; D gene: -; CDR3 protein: ASSSGTFTGELF
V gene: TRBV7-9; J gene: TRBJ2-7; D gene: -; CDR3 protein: ASSPTGPYEQY
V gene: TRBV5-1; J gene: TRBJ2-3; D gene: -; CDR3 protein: ASSLDGYSTDTQY
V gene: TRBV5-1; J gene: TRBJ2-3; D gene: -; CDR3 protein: ASSSLLEPDTQY
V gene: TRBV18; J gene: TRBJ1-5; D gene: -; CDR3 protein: ASSPSTGGGNQPQH
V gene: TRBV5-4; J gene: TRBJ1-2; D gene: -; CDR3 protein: ASSLDTNYGYT
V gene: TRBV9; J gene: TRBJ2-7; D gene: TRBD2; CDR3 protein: ASSATSGYEQY
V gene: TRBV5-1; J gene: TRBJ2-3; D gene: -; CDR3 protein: ASSRDTHTDTQY
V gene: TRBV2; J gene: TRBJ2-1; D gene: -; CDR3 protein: ASGLRVLSGNEQF
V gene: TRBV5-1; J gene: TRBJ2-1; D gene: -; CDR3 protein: ASSFVGAPLNNEQF
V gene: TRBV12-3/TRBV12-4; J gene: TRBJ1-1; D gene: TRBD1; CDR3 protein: ASSSPGGTEAF
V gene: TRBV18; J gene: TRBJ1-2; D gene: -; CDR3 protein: ASSPGRGGYT
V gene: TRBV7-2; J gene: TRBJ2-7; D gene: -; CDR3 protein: ASSLSYEQY
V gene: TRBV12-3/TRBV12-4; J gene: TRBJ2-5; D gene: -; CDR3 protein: ASTPQGAETQY
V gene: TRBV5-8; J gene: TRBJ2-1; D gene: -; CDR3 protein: ASSQTGLSYNEQF
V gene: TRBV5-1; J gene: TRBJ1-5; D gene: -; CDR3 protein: ASSLDYSNQPQH
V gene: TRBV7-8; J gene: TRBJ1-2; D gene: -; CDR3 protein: ASSPQTNYGYT
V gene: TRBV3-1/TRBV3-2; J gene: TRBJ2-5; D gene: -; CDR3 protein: ASVIKGPGQETQY
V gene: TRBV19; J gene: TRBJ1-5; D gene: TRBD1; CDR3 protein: ASSVGQAYQPQH
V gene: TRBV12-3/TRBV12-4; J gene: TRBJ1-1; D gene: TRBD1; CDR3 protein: ASSDRGTEAF
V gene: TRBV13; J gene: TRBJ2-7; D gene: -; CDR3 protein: AGSPRQINYEQY
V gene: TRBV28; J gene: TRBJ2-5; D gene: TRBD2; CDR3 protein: ASTPGLAGRETQY